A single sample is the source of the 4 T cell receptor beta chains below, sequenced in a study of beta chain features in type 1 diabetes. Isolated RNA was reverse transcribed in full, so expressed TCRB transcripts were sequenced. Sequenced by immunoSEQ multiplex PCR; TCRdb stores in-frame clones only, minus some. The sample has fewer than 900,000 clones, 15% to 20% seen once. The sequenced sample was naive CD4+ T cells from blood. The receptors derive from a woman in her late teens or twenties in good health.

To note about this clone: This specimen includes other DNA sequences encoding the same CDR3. The CDR3 coding sequence is TGTGCCAGCTCACCCCAACAGGGAGAGACCCAGTACTTC. Translation gives CASSPQQGETQYF. The rearrangement joins TRBV18 to TRBJ2-5; maybe TRBD1 (6 bases). Germline assignment: CDR1 KGHSH and CDR2 LQKENI. Trimming stripped 3 bases from V and 4 bases from J, with 9 bases between. This CDR3 has 13 amino acids.

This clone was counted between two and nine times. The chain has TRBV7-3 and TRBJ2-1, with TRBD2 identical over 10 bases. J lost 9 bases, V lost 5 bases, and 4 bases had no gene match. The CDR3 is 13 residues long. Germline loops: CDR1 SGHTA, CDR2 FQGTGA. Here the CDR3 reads CASSDVAGGEQFF. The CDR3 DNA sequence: TGTGCCAGCAGCGATGTAGCGGGGGGTGAGCAGTTCTTC. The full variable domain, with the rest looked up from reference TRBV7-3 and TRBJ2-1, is GAGVSQTPSNKVTEKGKYVELRCDPISGHTALYWYRQSLGQGPEFLIYFQGTGAADDSGLPNDRFFAVRPEGSVSTLKIQRTERGDSAVYLCASSDVAGGEQFFGPGTRLTVL.

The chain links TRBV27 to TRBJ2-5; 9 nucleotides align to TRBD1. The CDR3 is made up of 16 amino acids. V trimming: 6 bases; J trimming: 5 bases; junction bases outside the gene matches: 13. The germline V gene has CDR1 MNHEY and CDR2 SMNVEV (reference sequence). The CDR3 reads CASRRSEQGARETQYF. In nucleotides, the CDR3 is TGTGCCAGCAGGCGATCGGAACAGGGGGCGAGGGAGACCCAGTACTTC.

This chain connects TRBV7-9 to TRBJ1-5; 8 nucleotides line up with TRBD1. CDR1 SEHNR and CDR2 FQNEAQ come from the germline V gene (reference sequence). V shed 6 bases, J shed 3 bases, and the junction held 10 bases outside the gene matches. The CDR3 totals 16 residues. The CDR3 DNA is TGTGCCAGCAGTCTCGGACAGGGAAGTCCCAATCAGCCCCAGCATTTT. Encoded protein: CASSLGQGSPNQPQHF. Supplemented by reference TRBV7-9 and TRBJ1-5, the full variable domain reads DTGVSQNPRHKITKRGQNVTFRCDPISEHNRLYWYRQTLGQGPEFLTYFQNEAQLEKSRLLSDRFSAERPKGSFSTLEIQRTEQGDSAMYLCASSLGQGSPNQPQHFGDGTRLSIL.